The 29 T cell receptor beta chains listed next were all sequenced from one sample in a study of cytomegalovirus exposure and HLA in healthy donors. A multiplex PCR was run with 60 Vbeta primers and 13 Jbeta primers. The repertoire was sequenced with immunoSEQ multiplex PCR; TCRdb's copy has only in-frame clones and lacks some. Of 220,000 or so clones in the sample, more than 65% were seen once. The sequenced sample was PBMCs. The receptors stem from a woman aged 30 to 39 in good health and CMV-seronegative.

The chain employs TRBV29-1 and TRBJ2-4, with D tentatively TRBD2 (6 bases). Germline V CDR1 and CDR2: SQVTM, ANQGSEA. The CDR3 spans 12 residues. Deletions cut 1 base from V and 5 bases from J, with 6 bases between. The CDR3 DNA follows: TGCAGCGTTGAAGGGGGGGAAAACATTCAGTACTTC. This encodes CSVEGGENIQYF.

The chain is built from TRBV27 and TRBJ2-3; a weak D match, TRBD1 (5 bases). The CDR3 length is 14 residues. Trimming removed 4 bases from V and 6 bases from J, with 14 bases in between. CDR1 is MNHEY and CDR2 is SMNVEV in the germline V gene (reference sequence). Here the CDR3 reads CASSSTGGRDTQYF. CDR3 DNA sequence: TGTGCCAGCAGTTCCACAGGCGGTAGGGATACGCAGTATTTT.

V usage is TRBV27 and J usage is TRBJ2-5; 8 bases map to TRBD1. V dropped 6 bases and J dropped 4; count of bases not matched to a gene: 10. Per the germline V gene, CDR1 is MNHEY and CDR2 is SMNVEV (reference sequence). There are 15 residues in the CDR3. The CDR3 DNA sequence: TGTGCCAGCAGCCAATCGGGACAGGAACTAGAGACCCAGTACTTC. Its protein product is CASSQSGQELETQYF.

The chain links TRBV18 to TRBJ2-2; tentative D call: TRBD1 (5 bases). The CDR3 spans 15 residues. V was cut by 2 bases and J by 5 bases, with 12 bases left in between. CDR1 KGHSH and CDR2 LQKENI come from the germline V gene. CDR3 in DNA: TGTGCCAGCTCACCAGAAGGACATGGAACCGGGGAGCTGTTTTTT. Translation gives CASSPEGHGTGELFF.

This clone occurred a few times. V gene TRBV27 combines with J gene TRBJ1-5, with TRBD1 matching over 10 bases. The CDR3 contains 20 residues. V was pared by 0 bases and J by 3 bases, with 14 bases of the junction left unmatched. Germline lookup yields CDR1 MNHEY and CDR2 SMNVEV (reference sequence). The CDR3 reads CASSLSSPGQGHMNNQPQHF. The CDR3, as DNA: TGTGCCAGCAGTTTATCGAGCCCGGGACAGGGGCATATGAACAATCAGCCCCAGCATTTT.

This clone occurred once. V and J are TRBV5-4 and TRBJ2-3, with TRBD2 matching 10 bases. This CDR3 is built from 18 residues. V lost 7 bases to trimming and J lost 1 base; unmatched junction nucleotides: 15. Germline V CDR1 and CDR2: SGHNT, YYREEE (reference sequence). The CDR3 reads CASGNRAGGPGGTDTQYF. In DNA, the CDR3 is TGTGCCAGCGGCAATCGAGCGGGGGGGCCCGGTGGCACAGATACGCAGTATTTT.

The chain has TRBV18 and TRBJ2-1, with 8 bases lining up with TRBD2. The CDR3 covers 15 residues. Trimming cost V 4 bases and J 2 bases; bases outside gene matches: 4. Germline V gene lookup returns CDR1 KGHSH and CDR2 LQKENI. For the CDR3, the DNA is TGTGCCAGCTCACGGGGCGGGGGGACCTACAATGAGCAGTTCTTC. Protein sequence: CASSRGGGTYNEQFF. The variable domain in full, with the rest retrieved from reference TRBV18 and TRBJ2-1, is NAGVMQNPRHLVRRRGQEARLRCSPMKGHSHVYWYRQLPEEGLKFMVYLQKENIIDESGMPKERFSAEFPKEGPSILRIQQVVRGDSAAYFCASSRGGGTYNEQFFGPGTRLTVL.

This clone appeared a few times. The CDR3 protein is CASSSGTGTGANVLTF. DNA for the CDR3: TGTGCCAGCAGTTCCGGGACAGGGACTGGGGCCAACGTCCTGACTTTC. The rearrangement links TRBV6-5 to TRBJ2-6, with 9 bases aligning to TRBD1. The germline gives CDR1 MNHEY, CDR2 SVGAGI. CDR3 length equals 16 residues. The V gene end was trimmed by 4 bases and the J gene end by 2 bases; junction bases not matched to a gene: 3.

To note about this clone: A junction boundary mismatches the germline segment, possibly from a read error. V gene TRBV12-5 combines with J gene TRBJ2-3; 10 nucleotides line up with TRBD1. The CDR3 extends over 18 amino acids. CDR1 and CDR2 from the germline V gene are LGHNT and FRNRAP. The CDR3 nucleotides read TGTGCTACTGGTTTCTACACCGAGGGACAGGGGATGGCAGATACGCAGTATTTT. The encoded protein is CATGFYTEGQGMADTQYF.

V is TRBV10-3 and J is TRBJ1-1; D is perhaps TRBD1 (5 bases). Germline V lookup: CDR1 ENHRY, CDR2 SYGVKD. The CDR3 is 12 residues long. Trimming removed 10 bases at V and 2 bases at J, with 11 bases between. The CDR3 reads CATWGGNTEAFF. CDR3 coding DNA: TGTGCCACTTGGGGGGGAAACACTGAAGCTTTCTTT.

The chain combines TRBV7-6 with TRBJ2-1, with 7 nucleotides matching TRBD2. This CDR3 has 12 residues. The junction had 4 bases not matched to a gene; V was cut back by 6 bases and J by 8 bases. CDR1 is SGHVS, CDR2 FNYEAQ, per germline. CDR3 in DNA: TGTGCCAGCAGTTTCGCGGGGGATGAGCAGTTCTTC. Encoded protein: CASSFAGDEQFF.

This rearrangement joins TRBV5-1 to TRBJ1-1, with 10 bases fitting TRBD1. V shed 2 bases and J 3 bases; nucleotides not matched to a gene: 4. CDR1 SGHRS and CDR2 YFSETQ come from the germline V gene. The CDR3 runs 15 residues. CDR3 sequence: CASSFGGTGDTEAFF. The CDR3 region has the DNA TGCGCCAGCAGCTTCGGGGGGACAGGGGACACTGAAGCTTTCTTT.

V is TRBV14 and J is TRBJ2-7, with 7 bases that match TRBD2. Germline-derived CDR1 and CDR2 are SGHDN and FVKESK. The CDR3 runs 14 residues. Trimming took 4 bases from V and 1 from J; bases not matched to a gene: 4. CDR3 region: CASSRLASSYEQYF. The CDR3 DNA is TGTGCCAGCAGCCGACTAGCCTCGTCCTACGAGCAGTACTTC.

The V and J genes are TRBV5-1 and TRBJ2-1; the D gene is possibly TRBD2 (6 bases). V lost 4 bases and J lost 4, with 15 bases in between. CDR1 is SGHRS and CDR2 is YFSETQ in the germline V gene. The length of the CDR3 is 15 residues. CDR3 coding DNA: TGCGCCAGCAGCCCCCAGGAGGGTAGTTACAATGAGCAGTTCTTC. It encodes CASSPQEGSYNEQFF. The variable domain in full, completed from reference TRBV5-1 and TRBJ2-1, reads KAGVTQTPRYLIKTRGQQVTLSCSPISGHRSVSWYQQTPGQGLQFLFEYFSETQRNKGNFPGRFSGRQFSNSRSEMNVSTLELGDSALYLCASSPQEGSYNEQFFGPGTRLTVL.

The chain employs TRBV30 and TRBJ1-5, with 7 bases lining up with TRBD1. This CDR3 comprises 14 residues. The germline gives CDR1 GTSNPN, CDR2 SVGIG (reference sequence). V lost 1 base to trimming and J lost 5 bases; unmatched junction nucleotides: 5. CDR3 residues: CAWSGGTADQPQHF. The CDR3 nucleotides are TGTGCCTGGAGTGGCGGGACAGCTGATCAGCCCCAGCATTTT.

Turning to this clone: Other nucleotide sequences from this sample produce the same CDR3. The chain combines TRBV7-8 with TRBJ1-2; TRBD1 is a possible D gene (6 bases). The CDR3 consists of 13 residues. Looked up from germline, CDR1 is SGHVS and CDR2 is FQNEAQ. Trimming shortened V by 1 base and J by 4 bases, and 7 bases separated the two germline ends. The CDR3 DNA is TGTGCCAGCAGCTTAGGAGGGGGCTATGGCTACACCTTC. Translation gives CASSLGGGYGYTF.

In this sample, this clone turned up a few times. The chain has TRBV10-1 and TRBJ2-2; 7 bases are a match to TRBD2. CDR3 length: 15 residues. Trimming at V came to 3 bases and at J to 5 bases, leaving 6 bases not matched to a gene. Germline CDR1 reads WNHNN; CDR2 reads SYGVQD (reference sequence). CDR3 nucleotide sequence: TGCGCCAGCAGTGACCGGGGGGATGGGACCGGGGAGCTGTTTTTT. It encodes CASSDRGDGTGELFF.

The gene calls are TRBV5-4 and TRBJ1-1; 7 positions match TRBD1. CDR1 and CDR2 (germline): SGHNT, YYREEE (reference sequence). CDR3 size: 14 residues. Trimming at V came to 2 bases and at J to 1 base, leaving 2 bases not matched to a gene. CDR3 nucleotides: TGTGCCAGCAGCTTACAGGGGTCGAACACTGAAGCTTTCTTT. It encodes CASSLQGSNTEAFF.

This chain joins TRBV5-6 and TRBJ1-2; no clear D. Germline V gene data show CDR1 as SGHDT and CDR2 as YYEEEE. V lost 2 bases, J lost 0 bases, and 8 bases lay in between. The CDR3 runs 14 residues. This CDR3 reads CASSFQRSNYGYTF. In DNA form, the CDR3 reads TGTGCCAGCAGCTTCCAGAGGTCTAACTATGGCTACACCTTC.

The J gene is TRBJ2-7, the V gene TRBV27, with a weak D call TRBD2 (6 bases). The CDR3 has 12 residues. From germline, CDR1 is MNHEY and CDR2 SMNVEV (reference sequence). V lost 3 bases to trimming and J lost 6 bases, with 9 bases between them. CDR3 DNA sequence: TGTGCCAGCAGTTTTACCGGGGGCGAGCAGTACTTC. This sequence encodes CASSFTGGEQYF.

CDR3 DNA: TGTGCCAGCAGGTCCGACACGACCCCCAACAATGAGCAGTTCTTC. Protein sequence: CASRSDTTPNNEQFF. The chain couples TRBV6-5 to TRBJ2-1; D call uncertain. V dropped 6 bases and J dropped 5 bases, with 17 bases sitting between them. The CDR3 totals 15 residues. CDR1 MNHEY and CDR2 SVGAGI come from the germline V gene.

The chain uses TRBV7-8 and TRBJ2-3, with D possibly being TRBD2 (6 bases). The germline V gene encodes CDR1 SGHVS and CDR2 FQNEAQ. The CDR3 covers 13 residues. Trimming took off 5 bases at V and 4 bases at J, with 10 bases between the two ends. DNA for the CDR3: TGTGCCAGCAGCCACGGGAGTGCAGATACGCAGTATTTT. It codes for CASSHGSADTQYF.

The chain combines TRBV5-4 with TRBJ1-1, with D possibly TRBD1 on 6 matching bases. CDR1 is SGHNT, CDR2 YYREEE, per germline (reference sequence). The CDR3 sequence is 14 residues long. V lost 2 bases and J 3 bases, leaving 11 bases between the germline ends. Written as DNA, the CDR3 is TGTGCCAGCAGCTTAGAGACAGGAGACACTGAAGCTTTCTTT. Amino acids: CASSLETGDTEAFF.

The chain combines TRBV7-9 with TRBJ2-1, with D maybe TRBD2 (5 bases). Trimming took off 7 bases at V and 5 bases at J, with 15 bases between the two ends. CDR3 length: 14 amino acids. Per the germline V gene, CDR1 is SEHNR and CDR2 is FQNEAQ (reference sequence). The CDR3 bases are TGTGCCAGCAACTCACTAGGGCCCAACAATGAGCAGTTCTTC. It translates to CASNSLGPNNEQFF.

This clone showed up just once. The chain uses TRBV4-1 and TRBJ2-3; no clear D. The CDR3 spans 11 residues. Germline V gene data show CDR1 as MGHRA and CDR2 as YSYEKL. V shed 2 bases and J shed 5 bases, with 2 bases lying between them. CDR3 nucleotides: TGCGCCAGCAGCCAACAAGATACGCAGTATTTT. Its translation is CASSQQDTQYF.

The chain joins TRBV11-2 to TRBJ1-2, with TRBD1 matching over 7 bases. The CDR3 has 15 amino acids. Germline V CDR1 and CDR2: SGHAT, FQNNGV. V was pared by 1 base and J by 4 bases, with 6 bases of the junction left unmatched. CDR3 region: CASSLGQGTVYGYTF. CDR3 DNA sequence: TGTGCCAGCAGCTTAGGACAGGGTACAGTCTATGGCTACACCTTC.

The chain has TRBV6-6 and TRBJ1-5; tentative D call: TRBD1 (5 bases). The CDR3 is made up of 14 amino acids. Trimming stripped 6 bases from V and 4 bases from J, with 13 bases between. Germline V gene sequence: CDR1 MNHNY, CDR2 SVGAGI (reference sequence). The DNA for the CDR3 is TGTGCCAGCAGCCGCGGAGGGGTGAATCAGCCCCAGCATTTT. As protein: CASSRGGVNQPQHF.

The CDR3, as DNA: TGTGCCAGCAGCCAAGGGACTAGCGGGGGGGTCACGGATACGCAGTATTTT. Translation: CASSQGTSGGVTDTQYF. V is TRBV4-2 and J is TRBJ2-3, with 15 bases identical to TRBD2. The V and J ends lost 1 base and 6 bases, in that order; junction bases with no gene match: 5. Germline CDR1 is LGHNA and CDR2 is YNFKEQ. The CDR3 covers 17 residues.

To note about this clone: The junction shows a germline mismatch at one end, possibly a read error. Here the CDR3 DNA reads TGTGCCAGCAGCGTAGCATTAGGGAGGGGGGCCAACGTCCTGGCTTTC. As protein: CASSVALGRGANVLAF. The rearrangement joins TRBV9 to TRBJ2-6; D perhaps matches TRBD2 (7 bases). Germline loops: CDR1 SGDLS, CDR2 YYNGEE. The CDR3 covers 16 residues.